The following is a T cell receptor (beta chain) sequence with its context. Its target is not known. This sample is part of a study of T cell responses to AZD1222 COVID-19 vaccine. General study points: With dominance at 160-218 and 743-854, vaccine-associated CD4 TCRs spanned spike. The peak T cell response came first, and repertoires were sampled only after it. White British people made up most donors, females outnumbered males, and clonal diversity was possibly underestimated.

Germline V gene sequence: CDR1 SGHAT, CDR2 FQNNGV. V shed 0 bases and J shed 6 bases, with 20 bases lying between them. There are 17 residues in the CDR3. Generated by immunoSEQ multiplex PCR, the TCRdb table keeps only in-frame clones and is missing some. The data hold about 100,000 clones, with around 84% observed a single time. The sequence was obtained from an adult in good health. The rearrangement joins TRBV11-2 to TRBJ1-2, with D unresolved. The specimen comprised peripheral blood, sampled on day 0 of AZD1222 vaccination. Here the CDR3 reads CASSLDREETARNGYTF. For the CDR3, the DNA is TGTGCCAGCAGCTTAGATCGAGAGGAAACAGCTAGGAATGGCTACACCTTC.